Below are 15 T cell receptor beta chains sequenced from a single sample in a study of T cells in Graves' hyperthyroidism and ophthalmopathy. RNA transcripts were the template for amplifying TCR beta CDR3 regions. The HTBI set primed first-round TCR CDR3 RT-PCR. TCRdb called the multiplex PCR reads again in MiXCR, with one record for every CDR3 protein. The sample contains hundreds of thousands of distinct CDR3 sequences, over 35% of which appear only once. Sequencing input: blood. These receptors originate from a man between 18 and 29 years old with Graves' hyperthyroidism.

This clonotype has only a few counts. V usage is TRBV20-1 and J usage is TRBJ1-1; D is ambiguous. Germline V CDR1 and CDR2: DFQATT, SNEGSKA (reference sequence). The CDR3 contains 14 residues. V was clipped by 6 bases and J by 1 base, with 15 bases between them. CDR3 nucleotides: TGCAGTGCGCCCGTAACAACGGGGAACACTGAAGCTTTCTTT. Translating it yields CSAPVTTGNTEAFF.

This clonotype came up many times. In DNA, the CDR3 is TGTGCCAGCAGCGCCCGGCCTCTTGGGAATGAAAAACTGTTTTTT. Translation: CASSARPLGNEKLFF. The chain employs TRBV9 and TRBJ1-4, with no clear D. Per germline, CDR1 SGDLS and CDR2 YYNGEE. Deletions cut 3 bases from V and 5 bases from J, with 14 bases between. The CDR3 length is 15 residues.

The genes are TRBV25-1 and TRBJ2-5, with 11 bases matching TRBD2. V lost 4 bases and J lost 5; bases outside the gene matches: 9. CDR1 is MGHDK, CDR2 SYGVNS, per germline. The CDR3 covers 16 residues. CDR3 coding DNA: TGTGCCAGCAGTGCACTAGCGGGAGCCCAGGGGGAGACCCAGTACTTC. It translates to CASSALAGAQGETQYF.

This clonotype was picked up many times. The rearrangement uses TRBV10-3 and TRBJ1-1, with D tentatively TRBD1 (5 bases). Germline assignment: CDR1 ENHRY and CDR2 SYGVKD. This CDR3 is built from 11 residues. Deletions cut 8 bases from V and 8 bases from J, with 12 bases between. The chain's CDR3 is CAIGRGNEAFF. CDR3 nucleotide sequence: TGTGCCATCGGACGGGGGAACGAAGCTTTCTTT.

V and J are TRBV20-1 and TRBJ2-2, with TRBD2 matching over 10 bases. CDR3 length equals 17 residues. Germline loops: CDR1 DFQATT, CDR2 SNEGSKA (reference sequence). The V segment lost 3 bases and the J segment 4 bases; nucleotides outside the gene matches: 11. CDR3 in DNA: TGCAGTGCTAGTGAGCTAGCGGGAGAGATCGGCACCGGGGAGCTGTTTTTT. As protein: CSASELAGEIGTGELFF.

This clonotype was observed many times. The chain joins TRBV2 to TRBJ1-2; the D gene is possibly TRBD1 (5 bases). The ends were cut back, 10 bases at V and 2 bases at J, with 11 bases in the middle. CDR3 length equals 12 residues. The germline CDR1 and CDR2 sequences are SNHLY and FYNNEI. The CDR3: CATLTVNYGYTF. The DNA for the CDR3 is TGTGCCACCTTGACAGTAAACTATGGCTACACCTTC. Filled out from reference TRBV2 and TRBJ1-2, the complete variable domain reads EPEVTQTPSHQVTQMGQEVILRCVPISNHLYFYWYRQILGQKVEFLVSFYNNEISEKSEIFDDQFSVERPDGSNFTLKIRSTKLEDSAMYFCATLTVNYGYTFGSGTRLTVV.

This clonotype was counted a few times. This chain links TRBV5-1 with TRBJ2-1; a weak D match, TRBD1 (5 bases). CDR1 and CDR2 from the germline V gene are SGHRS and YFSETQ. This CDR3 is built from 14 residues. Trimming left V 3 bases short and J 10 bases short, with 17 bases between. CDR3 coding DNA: TGCGCCAGCAGCTATCAGCGTAGTGGGGCGGAGCAGTTCTTC. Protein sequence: CASSYQRSGAEQFF.

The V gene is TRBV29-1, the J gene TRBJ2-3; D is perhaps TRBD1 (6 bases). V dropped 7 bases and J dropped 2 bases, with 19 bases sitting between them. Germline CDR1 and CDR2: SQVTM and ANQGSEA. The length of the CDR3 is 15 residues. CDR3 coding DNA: TGCAGCGCCCAGGGGACGGAAGTCCACACAGATACGCAGTATTTT. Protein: CSAQGTEVHTDTQYF.

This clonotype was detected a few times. The CDR3 spells CSALTRVTEAFF. The CDR3 DNA reads TGCAGTGCTTTAACCAGGGTTACTGAAGCTTTCTTT. This chain connects TRBV20-1 to TRBJ1-1; possibly TRBD1 for D (5 bases). V was trimmed by 5 bases and J by 5 bases, leaving 12 bases between them. The CDR3 contains 12 residues. Germline loops: CDR1 DFQATT, CDR2 SNEGSKA (reference sequence).

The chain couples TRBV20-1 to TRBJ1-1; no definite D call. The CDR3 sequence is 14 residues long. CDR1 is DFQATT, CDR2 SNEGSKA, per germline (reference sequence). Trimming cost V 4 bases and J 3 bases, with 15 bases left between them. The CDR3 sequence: CSAKDPDGYTEAFF. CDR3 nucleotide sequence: TGCAGTGCTAAGGACCCAGATGGCTACACTGAAGCTTTCTTT.

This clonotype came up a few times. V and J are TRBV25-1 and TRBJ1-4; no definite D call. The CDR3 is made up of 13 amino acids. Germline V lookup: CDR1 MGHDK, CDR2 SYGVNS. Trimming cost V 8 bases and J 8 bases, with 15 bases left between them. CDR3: CASSPLRNEKLFF. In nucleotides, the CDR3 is TGTGCCAGCTCACCACTCAGAAACGAAAAACTGTTTTTT.

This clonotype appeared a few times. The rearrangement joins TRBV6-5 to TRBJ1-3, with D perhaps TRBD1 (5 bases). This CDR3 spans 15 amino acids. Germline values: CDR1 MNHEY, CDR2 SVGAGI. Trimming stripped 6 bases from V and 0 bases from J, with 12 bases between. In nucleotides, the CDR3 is TGTGCCAGCAGGATAGGGGTTTCCTCTGGAAACACCATATATTTT. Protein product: CASRIGVSSGNTIYF.

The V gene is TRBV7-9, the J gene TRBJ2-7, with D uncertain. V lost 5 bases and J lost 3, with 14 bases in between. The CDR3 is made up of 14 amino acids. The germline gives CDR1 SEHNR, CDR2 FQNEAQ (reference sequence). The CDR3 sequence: CASSQPQGNYEQYF. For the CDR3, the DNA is TGTGCCAGCAGCCAGCCACAAGGGAACTACGAGCAGTACTTC.

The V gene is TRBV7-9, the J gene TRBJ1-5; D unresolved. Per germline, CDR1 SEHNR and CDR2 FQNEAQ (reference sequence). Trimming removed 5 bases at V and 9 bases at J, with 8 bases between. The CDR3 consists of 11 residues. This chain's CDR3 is CASSAGGPQHF. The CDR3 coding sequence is TGTGCCAGCAGCGCCGGAGGGCCCCAGCATTTT.

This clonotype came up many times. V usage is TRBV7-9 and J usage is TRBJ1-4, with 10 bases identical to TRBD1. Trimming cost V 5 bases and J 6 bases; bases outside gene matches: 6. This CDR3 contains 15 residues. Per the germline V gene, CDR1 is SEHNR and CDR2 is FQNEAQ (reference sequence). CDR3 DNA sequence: TGTGCCAGCAGCCCTATGGACAGGGGGGATGAAAAACTGTTTTTT. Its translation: CASSPMDRGDEKLFF.